The 20 T cell receptor beta chains given below trace back to one sample, sequenced in a study of CD8+ T cells in alopecia areata. Sequencing templates came from extracted RNA that was reverse transcribed into cDNA. Clones were read by immunoSEQ multiplex PCR, and TCRdb kept only the in-frame ones, dropping some. Among 100,000 to 120,000 clones listed, 45% to 60% were seen once. Material for sequencing was NKG2D-low CD8+ T cells sorted from blood. These receptors originate from a human donor with alopecia areata.

This clone was seen a single time. The chain has TRBV4-1 and TRBJ2-7, with 10 bases identical to TRBD1. Germline assignment: CDR1 MGHRA and CDR2 YSYEKL. The CDR3 runs 15 residues. Trimming at V came to 1 base and at J to 3 bases, leaving 3 bases not matched to a gene. The CDR3 nucleotides are TGCGCCAGCAGCCAAGGGACAGGGGGTTACTACGAGCAGTACTTC. It translates to CASSQGTGGYYEQYF.

The CDR3 region has the DNA TGTGCCAGCAGCTTAGGAGGGGTCGGTACTGAAGCTTTCTTT. As protein: CASSLGGVGTEAFF. The chain uses TRBV7-9 and TRBJ1-1, with D possibly being TRBD1 (5 bases). There are 14 residues in the CDR3. V dropped 1 base and J dropped 5 bases, with 11 bases sitting between them. Per the germline V gene, CDR1 is SEHNR and CDR2 is FQNEAQ (reference sequence).

The chain combines TRBV2 with TRBJ1-1; D not resolved. The CDR3 contains 10 residues. Trimming removed 6 bases from V and 7 bases from J, with 6 bases in between. CDR1 and CDR2 (germline): SNHLY, FYNNEI. The CDR3 bases are TGTGCCAGCAGGGGCGGTGAAGCTTTCTTT. Translation: CASRGGEAFF. The variable domain in full, completed from reference TRBV2 and TRBJ1-1, reads EPEVTQTPSHQVTQMGQEVILRCVPISNHLYFYWYRQILGQKVEFLVSFYNNEISEKSEIFDDQFSVERPDGSNFTLKIRSTKLEDSAMYFCASRGGEAFFGQGTRLTVV.

CDR3 sequence (DNA): TGCGCCAGCAGCCAAGTCGACAGGGAAATGGAGCAGTTCTTC. It encodes CASSQVDREMEQFF. The gene calls are TRBV4-1 and TRBJ2-1; 7 bases are shared with TRBD1. The V and J ends lost 1 base and 10 bases, in that order; junction bases with no gene match: 7. Germline V gives CDR1 MGHRA, CDR2 YSYEKL. This CDR3 comprises 14 residues.

This sequence joins TRBV2 and TRBJ2-2; 7 nucleotides agree with TRBD2. The CDR3 runs 15 residues. Germline V CDR1 and CDR2: SNHLY, FYNNEI. The V and J ends lost 4 bases and 5 bases, in that order; junction bases with no gene match: 7. CDR3 coding DNA: TGTGCCAGCAGTGTGAAGGCTAGCGGTACCGGGGAGCTGTTTTTT. Translation gives CASSVKASGTGELFF.

The V gene is TRBV27, the J gene TRBJ2-1; no definite D call. Germline CDR1 is MNHEY and CDR2 is SMNVEV (reference sequence). V lost 6 bases and J 9 bases, leaving 15 bases between the germline ends. This CDR3 is 13 amino acids long. The CDR3 loop is CASSPGFSAEQFF. The CDR3 bases are TGTGCCAGCAGCCCCGGGTTTTCAGCTGAGCAGTTCTTC.

CDR3 sequence: CASSELLAGSYEQYF. CDR3 DNA sequence: TGTGCCAGCAGTGAATTGCTAGCGGGATCCTACGAGCAGTACTTC. The rearrangement uses TRBV2 and TRBJ2-7, with 9 positions matching TRBD2. The germline V gene has CDR1 SNHLY and CDR2 FYNNEI. The CDR3 runs 15 residues. Trimming cost V 2 bases and J 1 base; bases outside gene matches: 3.

This clone has more than one count but fewer than ten. CDR3 in amino acids: CSGTSGHEYNEQFF. The CDR3 region has the DNA TGCAGCGGGACTAGCGGGCATGAATACAATGAGCAGTTCTTC. J is TRBJ2-1 and V is TRBV29-1; TRBD2 matches at 11 bases. The CDR3 runs to 14 residues. Germline values: CDR1 SQVTM, CDR2 ANQGSEA. Unmatched junction bases numbered 6, after V lost 7 bases and J lost 4 bases.

The gene calls are TRBV27 and TRBJ2-6; D remains ambiguous. Trimming removed 4 bases at V and 9 bases at J, with 7 bases between. The CDR3 spans 12 residues. Germline CDR1 reads MNHEY; CDR2 reads SMNVEV (reference sequence). In DNA, the CDR3 is TGTGCCAGCAGTTCACCGGGCAACGTCCTGACTTTC. Its translation is CASSSPGNVLTF.

V gene TRBV7-9 combines with J gene TRBJ2-7, with no clear D. From germline, CDR1 is SEHNR and CDR2 FQNEAQ (reference sequence). The CDR3 is 16 amino acids. V lost 1 base to trimming and J lost 3 bases, with 16 bases between them. CDR3 sequence reads: CASSLEGSGRFYEQYF. The CDR3 DNA follows: TGTGCCAGCAGCTTAGAGGGTTCGGGCAGATTCTACGAGCAGTACTTC.

The rearrangement uses TRBV5-6 and TRBJ2-7; the match to TRBD2 covers 12 bases. Germline V gene sequence: CDR1 SGHDT, CDR2 YYEEEE. The CDR3 has 17 residues. V lost 4 bases, J lost 3 bases, and 11 bases stayed unmatched. CDR3 coding DNA: TGTGCCAGCAGCCTGTGGACTAGCGGGACGTCGTACTACGAGCAGTACTTC. Residues: CASSLWTSGTSYYEQYF.

The chain employs TRBV7-2 and TRBJ1-2, with D uncertain. The CDR3 consists of 16 residues. Per the germline V gene, CDR1 is SGHTA and CDR2 is FQGNSA. The V gene lost 1 base and the J gene lost 1 base, with 13 bases spanning the gap. The chain's CDR3 is CASSLVAWRHNYGYTF. CDR3 nucleotide sequence: TGTGCCAGCAGCTTAGTCGCCTGGAGGCATAACTATGGCTACACCTTC. Variable domain in full (rest from reference TRBV7-2 and TRBJ1-2): GAGVSQSPSNKVTEKGKDVELRCDPISGHTALYWYRQSLGQGLEFLIYFQGNSAPDKSGLPSDRFSAERTGGSVSTLTIQRTQQEDSAVYLCASSLVAWRHNYGYTFGSGTRLTVV.

The chain recombines TRBV7-9 with TRBJ2-5; no definite D call. V was pared by 2 bases and J by 2 bases, with 6 bases between. The CDR3 length is 13 residues. CDR1 and CDR2 from the germline V gene are SEHNR and FQNEAQ (reference sequence). CDR3 sequence (DNA): TGTGCCAGCAGCTTAAACAGTCAAGAGACCCAGTACTTC. Translating gives CASSLNSQETQYF.

The gene calls are TRBV19 and TRBJ2-1, with 7 bases aligning to TRBD2. Germline assignment: CDR1 LNHDA and CDR2 SQIVND (reference sequence). The CDR3 has 15 amino acids. V shed 4 bases, J shed 9 bases, and the junction held 12 bases outside the gene matches. The CDR3 bases are TGTGCCAGTAGTACCGAGGAGGGAGGGCCCGGTGAGCAGTTCTTC. It is translated as CASSTEEGGPGEQFF.

The CDR3 is CASSPRDSQETQYF. CDR3 nucleotides: TGTGCCAGCAGCCCTCGGGACTCCCAAGAGACCCAGTACTTC. V and J are TRBV13 and TRBJ2-5, with TRBD2 as a possible D gene (6 bases). V lost 5 bases to trimming and J lost 1 base, with 11 bases between them. The germline gives CDR1 PRHDT, CDR2 FYEKMQ (reference sequence). The CDR3 covers 14 residues.

This clone was counted between two and nine times. The chain is built from TRBV4-1 and TRBJ2-7; 8 bases are a match to TRBD1. The CDR3 sequence is 14 residues long. Germline CDR1 MGHRA, CDR2 YSYEKL. V dropped 2 bases and J dropped 7; count of bases not matched to a gene: 7. The CDR3 DNA reads as TGCGCCAGCAGCCAATCCCAGGGGGCGGTTGAGCAGTACTTC. Translated: CASSQSQGAVEQYF.

The chain employs TRBV2 and TRBJ2-1, with TRBD2 matching over 12 bases. CDR3 length: 15 amino acids. Germline CDR1 SNHLY, CDR2 FYNNEI. Germline trimming cut 2 bases from V and 9 bases from J; bases unmatched to any gene: 5. The CDR3 spells CASSELAGGPFEQFF. Written as DNA, the CDR3 is TGTGCCAGCAGTGAACTAGCGGGAGGGCCTTTTGAGCAGTTCTTC.

Comments on this clone: The sample has other DNA sequences that encode this CDR3 too. V usage is TRBV27 and J usage is TRBJ2-1; D might be TRBD1 (6 bases). CDR1 is MNHEY, CDR2 SMNVEV, per germline (reference sequence). V shed 5 bases and J shed 6 bases, with 8 bases lying between them. The CDR3 consists of 12 residues. The CDR3 is CASSLRGNEQFF. The DNA of the CDR3 is TGTGCCAGCAGTCTCAGGGGCAATGAGCAGTTCTTC.

CDR3 sequence: CASSSSGISYNEQFF. In DNA form, the CDR3 reads TGTGCCAGCAGCTCTAGCGGGATCTCCTACAATGAGCAGTTCTTC. The chain couples TRBV7-9 to TRBJ2-1, with 9 bases fitting TRBD2. After removal of 4 bases from V and 0 bases from J, the junction contained 1 base not matched to a gene. From germline, CDR1 is SEHNR and CDR2 FQNEAQ (reference sequence). The CDR3 consists of 15 residues.

The chain combines TRBV11-2 with TRBJ2-7; 11 nucleotides line up with TRBD2. The CDR3 is made up of 15 amino acids. Looked up from germline, CDR1 is SGHAT and CDR2 is FQNNGV. With V trimmed by 7 bases and J by 3 bases, 8 bases remained unmatched. CDR3 in DNA: TGTGCCAGCACCTCCTTCGGGACTAGCGGCTACGAGCAGTACTTC. This encodes CASTSFGTSGYEQYF.